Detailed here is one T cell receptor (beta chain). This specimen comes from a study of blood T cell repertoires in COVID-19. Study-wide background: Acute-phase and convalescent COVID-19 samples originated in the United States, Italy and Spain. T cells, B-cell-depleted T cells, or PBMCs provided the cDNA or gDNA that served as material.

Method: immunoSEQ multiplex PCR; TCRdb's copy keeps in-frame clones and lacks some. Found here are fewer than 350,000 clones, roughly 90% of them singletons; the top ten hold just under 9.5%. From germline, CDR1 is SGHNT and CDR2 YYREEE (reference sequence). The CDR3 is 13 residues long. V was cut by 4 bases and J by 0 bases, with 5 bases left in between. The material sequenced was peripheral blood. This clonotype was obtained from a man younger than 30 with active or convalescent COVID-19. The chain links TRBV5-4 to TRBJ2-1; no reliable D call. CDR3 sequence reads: CASSLSSYNEQFF. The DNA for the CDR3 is TGTGCCAGCAGCCTCAGCTCCTACAATGAGCAGTTCTTC.